A single count supports the clone carrying this T cell receptor (beta chain). Clones were read by immunoSEQ multiplex PCR, and TCRdb kept only the in-frame ones, dropping some. The sample lists under 200,000 clones, roughly 88% occurring once. The CDR3 length is 15 residues. Germline V CDR1 and CDR2: LNHDA, SQIVND (reference sequence). V lost 3 bases to trimming and J lost 1 base, with 12 bases between them. This sample is drawn from a study of T cell responses to AZD1222 COVID-19 vaccine. Pooled in the analysis were second doses at about 4 or about 12 weeks. This chain connects TRBV19 to TRBJ2-5; TRBD2 is a possible D gene (5 bases). The sequence came from an adult who received the AZD1222 COVID-19 vaccine. Sequenced material: peripheral blood, taken 28 days after the second AZD1222 dose. The CDR3, as DNA: TGTGCCAGTAGTATCGAGCGAGGAGGCCAAGAGACCCAGTACTTC. Residues: CASSIERGGQETQYF.